This TCR beta chain was documented in a study of Graves' ophthalmopathy and Graves' hyperthyroidism. The authors amplified TCR beta CDR3 regions from RNA transcripts. The first-round RT-PCR employed HTBI primers together with the Qiagen OneStep RT-PCR kit. A multiplex PCR was then performed as the second round. A single record per CDR3 protein comes from TCRdb applying MiXCR to the multiplex PCR reads. This repertoire shows fewer than 650,000 distinct CDR3 sequences, 22% found once; its top ten account for roughly 7.4%. V was clipped by 6 bases and J by 3 bases, with 12 bases between them. Germline lookup yields CDR1 MNHNS and CDR2 SASEGT. This CDR3 comprises 14 residues. This clonotype was detected ten times or more. What it binds is not known. Stable hyperthyroidism referred to disease that showed no ophthalmopathy within 18 months of follow-up. Orbital computed tomography, together with clinical symptoms, serum thyroxine, TRAb and thyroid ultrasound, was used for diagnosis.

Overall study results and limits: Clonotypes were expanded in thyroid at above 0.001 frequency, and most also appeared in blood.

This chain uses TRBV6-1 with TRBJ1-5; no reliable D call. The source material was peripheral blood. The TCR comes from a young woman with stable Graves' hyperthyroidism. Some clones in this sample may be carry-over from other donors' samples. The CDR3 reads CASRGEHSNQPQHF. The CDR3 nucleotides read TGTGCCAGCAGGGGAGAGCACTCCAATCAGCCCCAGCATTTT.